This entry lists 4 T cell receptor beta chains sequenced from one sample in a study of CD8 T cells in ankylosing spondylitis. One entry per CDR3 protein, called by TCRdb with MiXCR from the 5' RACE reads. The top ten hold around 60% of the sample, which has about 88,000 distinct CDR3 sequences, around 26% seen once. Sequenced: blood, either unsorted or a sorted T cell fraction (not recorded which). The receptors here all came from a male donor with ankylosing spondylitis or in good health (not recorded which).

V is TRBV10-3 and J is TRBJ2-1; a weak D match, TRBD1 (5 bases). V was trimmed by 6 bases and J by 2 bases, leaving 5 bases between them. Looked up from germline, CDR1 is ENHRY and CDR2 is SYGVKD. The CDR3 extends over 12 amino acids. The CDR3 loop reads CAIRDTYNEQFF. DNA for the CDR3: TGTGCCATCAGGGACACCTACAATGAGCAGTTCTTC.

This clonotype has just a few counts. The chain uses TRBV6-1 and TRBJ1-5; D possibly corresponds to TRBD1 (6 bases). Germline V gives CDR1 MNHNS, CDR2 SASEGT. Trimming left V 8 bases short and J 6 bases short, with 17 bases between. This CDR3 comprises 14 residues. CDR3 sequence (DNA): TGTGCCAGCTGGATGGGGGGGCAGGGTCAGCCCCAGCATTTT. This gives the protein CASWMGGQGQPQHF.

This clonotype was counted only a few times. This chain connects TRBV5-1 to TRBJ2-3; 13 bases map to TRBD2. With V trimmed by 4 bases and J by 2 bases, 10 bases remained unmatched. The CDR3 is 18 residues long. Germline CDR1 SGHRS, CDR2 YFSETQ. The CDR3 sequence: CASSRTSGGAVATDTQYF. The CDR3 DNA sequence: TGCGCCAGCAGCCGAACTAGCGGGGGGGCAGTAGCCACAGATACGCAGTATTTT.

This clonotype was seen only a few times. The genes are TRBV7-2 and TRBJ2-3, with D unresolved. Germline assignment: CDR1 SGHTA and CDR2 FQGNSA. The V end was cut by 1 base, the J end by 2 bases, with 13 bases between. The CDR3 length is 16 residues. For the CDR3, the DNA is TGTGCCAGCAGCTTAGAAGCGAGGTACGACACAGATACGCAGTATTTT. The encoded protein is CASSLEARYDTDTQYF.